Below, 31 T cell receptor beta chains from the same sample are listed, as sequenced in a study of T-cell reconstitution after alpha-beta-depleted transplantation in children. Unique molecular identifiers tagged the TCRbeta library. From the PCR reads, TCRdb called clonotypes with MiXCR, one entry per CDR3 protein. Here the sample spans around 440,000 distinct CDR3 sequences, around 15% being singletons. Sequences were derived from PBMCs, mostly from graft donor cells, sampled 360 days after TCRalphabeta/CD19-depleted stem cell transplant. These receptors all stem from a boy in the first two years of life who had a stem cell transplant for Wiskott-Aldrich syndrome, so the T cells may come from the graft donor.

The CDR3 coding sequence is TGCGCCAGCAGCCAAGAGAGGGGCGTGGGTAGCGATGAGCAGTTCTTC. As protein: CASSQERGVGSDEQFF. This chain connects TRBV4-1 to TRBJ2-1, with D perhaps matching TRBD1 or TRBD2 (5 bases each). Per germline, CDR1 MGHRA and CDR2 YSYEKL. V was cut by 0 bases and J by 8 bases, with 17 bases left in between. The CDR3 runs to 16 residues.

The chain combines TRBV10-3 with TRBJ2-1, with 7 bases that match TRBD1. After removal of 7 bases from V and 2 bases from J, the junction contained 8 bases not matched to a gene. Germline assignment: CDR1 ENHRY and CDR2 SYGVKD. The CDR3 runs to 15 residues. CDR3 bases: TGTGCCATCAAATCAGACAGGGCGGCCTACAATGAGCAGTTCTTC. It encodes CAIKSDRAAYNEQFF.

This clonotype turned up a few times. The chain is built from TRBV4-2 and TRBJ2-1; TRBD2 matches at 8 bases. The J segment lost 8 bases and the V segment lost 4 bases, leaving 10 bases of the junction unmatched. Per germline, CDR1 LGHNA and CDR2 YNFKEQ. This CDR3 is built from 15 residues. The chain's CDR3 is CASSPIAGRRDEQFF. In nucleotides, the CDR3 is TGTGCCAGCAGCCCCATAGCGGGACGGAGGGATGAGCAGTTCTTC.

CDR3 sequence reads: CSARVFNTGELFF. The CDR3 DNA reads TGCAGTGCTAGAGTCTTTAACACCGGGGAGCTGTTTTTT. The chain carries TRBV20-1 and TRBJ2-2; no clear D. The CDR3 is made up of 13 amino acids. Between the trimmed V and J ends, which lost 1 base and 2 bases, there was a span of 5 bases. Looked up from germline, CDR1 is DFQATT and CDR2 is SNEGSKA (reference sequence).

This clonotype was detected only once. V and J are TRBV27 and TRBJ2-2; no clear D. The length of the CDR3 is 16 residues. Per the germline V gene, CDR1 is MNHEY and CDR2 is SMNVEV (reference sequence). Trimming pared 4 bases from V and 0 bases from J, leaving 12 bases between. The CDR3 DNA reads TGTGCCAGCAGTTCGTGGGTCGATACGAACACCGGGGAGCTGTTTTTT. Its translation: CASSSWVDTNTGELFF.

The chain carries TRBV28 and TRBJ2-3; possibly TRBD2 for D (7 bases). This CDR3 comprises 15 residues. Germline CDR1 and CDR2: MDHEN and SYDVKM. Trimming took 5 bases from V and 5 from J, leaving 17 bases between them. CDR3 in DNA: TGTGCCAGCAGTCCTTTACGGGGGGCGGGAGATACGCAGTATTTT. Amino acids: CASSPLRGAGDTQYF.

This clonotype occurred a few times. This sequence joins TRBV7-9 and TRBJ2-7; no reliable D call. CDR3 length: 13 residues. The germline gives CDR1 SEHNR, CDR2 FQNEAQ (reference sequence). With 2 bases removed from V and 3 bases from J, the gap between germline ends came to 8 bases. Here the CDR3 reads CASSLWGNYEQYF. The CDR3 DNA reads TGTGCCAGCAGCTTATGGGGAAACTACGAGCAGTACTTC.

This clonotype was seen a handful of times. V usage is TRBV7-9 and J usage is TRBJ2-7; TRBD2 is a possible D gene (5 bases). The germline V and J ends were trimmed by 2 bases and 0 bases, with 11 bases remaining between them. The CDR3 has 15 residues. CDR1 is SEHNR and CDR2 is FQNEAQ in the germline V gene (reference sequence). Here the CDR3 reads CASSLPDEGSYEQYF. CDR3 bases: TGTGCCAGCAGCTTACCGGACGAGGGCTCCTACGAGCAGTACTTC.

This chain connects TRBV12-3 or TRBV12-4 to TRBJ2-5; no clear D gene. With 2 bases removed from V and 3 bases from J, the gap between germline ends came to 10 bases. CDR3 size: 14 residues. The CDR3, as DNA: TGTGCCAGCAGTTTACGAAGGACGGAAGAGACCCAGTACTTC. This encodes CASSLRRTEETQYF.

This clonotype was seen at least ten times. The chain joins TRBV5-6 to TRBJ2-3; the D is unclear. Germline V gene data show CDR1 as SGHDT and CDR2 as YYEEEE. This CDR3 region has 14 residues. Trimming left V 0 bases short and J 0 bases short, with 5 bases between. CDR3 nucleotides: TGTGCCAGCAGCTTGGTGGGGAGCACAGATACGCAGTATTTT. This translates into CASSLVGSTDTQYF.

This clonotype has a handful of counts. The V gene is TRBV20-1, the J gene TRBJ2-7, with a weak D call TRBD2 (6 bases). The CDR3 extends over 16 amino acids. V was trimmed by 4 bases and J by 2 bases, leaving 21 bases between them. Germline-derived CDR1 and CDR2 are DFQATT and SNEGSKA (reference sequence). CDR3 loop: CSATDLGEAKTYEQYF. CDR3 nucleotide sequence: TGCAGTGCTACGGATTTGGGGGAGGCTAAAACCTACGAGCAGTACTTC.

In its sample, this clonotype was seen a few times. This chain joins TRBV20-1 and TRBJ2-7, with a weak D call TRBD1 (5 bases). Germline V CDR1 and CDR2: DFQATT, SNEGSKA (reference sequence). V was clipped by 0 bases and J by 1 base, with 22 bases between them. The CDR3 is 18 amino acids. The CDR3 region has the DNA TGCAGTGCTAGAGATACCAAAGTGGGAACAGGTGCTTCCTACGAGCAGTACTTC. Protein sequence: CSARDTKVGTGASYEQYF.

The sample holds a few counts of this clonotype. The chain recombines TRBV4-3 with TRBJ2-7; D gene unclear. CDR1 is LGHNA, CDR2 YSLEER, per germline. CDR3 size: 15 residues. V lost 2 bases and J 0 bases, leaving 11 bases between the germline ends. The DNA for the CDR3 is TGCGCCAGCAGCCAACTCAGATCGAGCTCCTACGAGCAGTACTTC. Its protein is CASSQLRSSSYEQYF.

This clonotype was seen a handful of times. This chain links TRBV12-5 with TRBJ2-1; a possible D gene is TRBD1 (5 bases). Germline CDR1 LGHNT, CDR2 FRNRAP. The CDR3 loop spans 18 amino acids. Deletions cut 2 bases from V and 2 bases from J, with 19 bases between. The CDR3, as DNA: TGTGCTAGTGGTTTGCCACCCAGGGCCCTAGGGACCTACAATGAGCAGTTCTTC. Encoded protein: CASGLPPRALGTYNEQFF.

The genes are TRBV4-3 and TRBJ1-1; no clear D. Trimming took off 3 bases at V and 6 bases at J, with 11 bases between the two ends. Germline V gene sequence: CDR1 LGHNA, CDR2 YSLEER. This CDR3 has 13 residues. CDR3 coding DNA: TGCGCCAGCAGCCAGCGTGGGCGCGCTGAAGCTTTCTTT. The encoded protein is CASSQRGRAEAFF.

This clonotype was counted between two and nine times. V usage is TRBV7-9 and J usage is TRBJ2-7; TRBD1 agrees at 9 bases. Trimming removed 8 bases from V and 0 bases from J; junction bases left unmatched: 2. Germline CDR1 reads SEHNR; CDR2 reads FQNEAQ (reference sequence). The length of the CDR3 is 13 residues. The CDR3 protein is CASGGQGSYEQYF. DNA of the CDR3: TGTGCCAGCGGGGGACAGGGCTCCTACGAGCAGTACTTC.

This clonotype turned up a few times. The chain links TRBV6-2 or TRBV6-3 to TRBJ2-7; perhaps TRBD2 as D (6 bases). With 2 bases removed from V and 3 bases from J, the gap between germline ends came to 8 bases. The V gene's germline CDR1 is MNHEY and CDR2 SVGEGT. The CDR3 extends over 13 amino acids. CDR3 sequence: CASSYLGLYEQYF. In DNA, the CDR3 is TGTGCCAGCAGTTACCTGGGACTCTACGAGCAGTACTTC.

The table lists this clonotype with many counts. This rearrangement joins TRBV3-1 to TRBJ2-5; no clear D gene. V was cut by 0 bases and J by 5 bases, with 4 bases left in between. The CDR3 consists of 12 residues. Germline CDR1 reads LGHDT; CDR2 reads YNNKEL (reference sequence). The CDR3 region is CASSQDKETQYF. In nucleotides, the CDR3 is TGTGCCAGCAGCCAAGATAAGGAGACCCAGTACTTC.

This clonotype was seen more than once but under ten times. The DNA for the CDR3 is TGCAGCGCTCTCCGGGACACAGGGGGGTACGAGCAGTACTTC. Its protein product is CSALRDTGGYEQYF. The chain combines TRBV29-1 with TRBJ2-7, with 8 bases lining up with TRBD1. The trim removed 7 bases at V and 4 bases at J, leaving 12 bases unmatched. The CDR3 has 14 amino acids. In germline, CDR1 is SQVTM, CDR2 ANQGSEA.

The chain has TRBV18 and TRBJ2-1, with a tentative D call TRBD2 (6 bases). Per germline, CDR1 KGHSH and CDR2 LQKENI. The V end was cut by 6 bases, the J end by 0 bases, with 18 bases between. The CDR3 is made up of 17 amino acids. The CDR3 sequence: CASSLIARGGSYNEQFF. DNA for the CDR3: TGTGCCAGCTCCCTAATAGCGCGGGGTGGCTCCTACAATGAGCAGTTCTTC. Looking up the rest from reference TRBV18 and TRBJ2-1 gives the full variable domain: NAGVMQNPRHLVRRRGQEARLRCSPMKGHSHVYWYRQLPEEGLKFMVYLQKENIIDESGMPKERFSAEFPKEGPSILRIQQVVRGDSAAYFCASSLIARGGSYNEQFFGPGTRLTVL.

J is TRBJ2-7 and V is TRBV27, with D perhaps assigned TRBD1 or TRBD2 (5 bases each). Trimming removed 6 bases from V and 6 bases from J, with 15 bases in between. This CDR3 comprises 13 residues. The V gene's germline CDR1 is MNHEY and CDR2 SMNVEV (reference sequence). The CDR3 reads CASSWGTSSEQYF. In nucleotides, the CDR3 is TGTGCCAGCAGCTGGGGCACTAGTTCCGAGCAGTACTTC.

This clonotype was counted ten times or more. The V call is TRBV12-3 or TRBV12-4, the J call TRBJ2-1; TRBD2 is a possible D gene (5 bases). This CDR3 comprises 14 residues. Between the trimmed V and J ends, which lost 3 bases and 9 bases, there was a span of 15 bases. The CDR3 here is CASSFGAGGGEQFF. The CDR3 DNA is TGTGCCAGCAGTTTCGGTGCGGGTGGAGGTGAGCAGTTCTTC.

The rearrangement uses TRBV10-3 and TRBJ2-7; possibly TRBD2 for D (6 bases). CDR3 size: 16 residues. V was trimmed by 1 base and J by 5 bases, leaving 18 bases between them. In germline, CDR1 is ENHRY, CDR2 SYGVKD. CDR3 loop: CAISELVYPGVDEQYF. In DNA form, the CDR3 reads TGTGCCATCAGTGAGTTGGTCTACCCGGGAGTCGACGAGCAGTACTTC.

This clonotype showed up just a few times. This chain joins TRBV5-1 and TRBJ2-5; D unresolved. The CDR3 has 16 residues. V lost 0 bases and J 1 base, leaving 13 bases between the germline ends. Germline-derived CDR1 and CDR2 are SGHRS and YFSETQ. The CDR3, as DNA: TGCGCCAGCAGCTTGGATGGAGACATTACCCAAGAGACCCAGTACTTC. Encoded protein: CASSLDGDITQETQYF.

V gene TRBV7-9 combines with J gene TRBJ2-1; 7 bases are a match to TRBD2. The ends lost 0 bases at V and 2 bases at J; junction bases unmatched: 4. The CDR3 has 16 amino acids. Germline V gene data show CDR1 as SEHNR and CDR2 as FQNEAQ (reference sequence). DNA for the CDR3: TGTGCCAGCAGCTTAGCGTTCCGGGGGGCCTACAATGAGCAGTTCTTC. Translating it yields CASSLAFRGAYNEQFF. Looking up the rest from reference TRBV7-9 and TRBJ2-1 gives the full variable domain: DTGVSQNPRHKITKRGQNVTFRCDPISEHNRLYWYRQTLGQGPEFLTYFQNEAQLEKSRLLSDRFSAERPKGSFSTLEIQRTEQGDSAMYLCASSLAFRGAYNEQFFGPGTRLTVL.

Many counts were recorded for this clonotype. This chain joins TRBV7-2 and TRBJ1-5; 12 bases are shared with TRBD1. Germline V gives CDR1 SGHTA, CDR2 FQGNSA. Losses at the gene ends were 4 bases for V and 5 bases for J; bases not matched to a gene: 3. The CDR3 extends over 15 amino acids. CDR3 DNA sequence: TGTGCCAGCAGCTCCGGGACAGGGGGCTATCAGCCCCAGCATTTT. It codes for CASSSGTGGYQPQHF.

The table lists this clonotype with a few counts. This chain joins TRBV30 and TRBJ1-2; D perhaps matches TRBD1 (6 bases). CDR1 and CDR2 (germline): GTSNPN, SVGIG (reference sequence). There are 12 residues in the CDR3. V was pared by 4 bases and J by 8 bases, with 14 bases between. The CDR3: CAWIQGYRGYTF. The CDR3 coding sequence is TGTGCCTGGATCCAGGGGTATCGAGGCTACACCTTC.

The chain combines TRBV4-3 with TRBJ1-2; D is perhaps TRBD1 (5 bases). CDR3 length: 16 residues. Deletions cut 0 bases from V and 5 bases from J, with 16 bases between. CDR1 is LGHNA and CDR2 is YSLEER in the germline V gene. CDR3 nucleotides: TGCGCCAGCAGCCAAGAAAGGGACCCTCCGTCGTATGGCTACACCTTC. Protein sequence: CASSQERDPPSYGYTF.

This rearrangement joins TRBV7-8 to TRBJ2-2; D call uncertain. The CDR3 contains 18 residues. Trimming shortened V by 3 bases and J by 0 bases, and 17 bases separated the two germline ends. The germline V gene has CDR1 SGHVS and CDR2 FQNEAQ. This chain's CDR3 is CASSFRRASIPNTGELFF. In DNA, the CDR3 is TGTGCCAGCAGCTTTCGCCGGGCCTCTATCCCGAACACCGGGGAGCTGTTTTTT. Combining the CDR3 with reference TRBV7-8 and TRBJ2-2 gives the whole variable domain GAGVSQSPRYKVAKRGQDVALRCDPISGHVSLFWYQQALGQGPEFLTYFQNEAQLDKSGLPSDRFFAERPEGSVSTLKIQRTQQEDSAVYLCASSFRRASIPNTGELFFGEGSRLTVL.

This clonotype was seen more than once but under ten times. The chain uses TRBV6-2 or TRBV6-3 and TRBJ1-5, with 10 nucleotides matching TRBD1. CDR1 and CDR2 (germline): MNHEY, SVGEGT. The CDR3 consists of 15 residues. The ends lost 6 bases at V and 7 bases at J; junction bases unmatched: 9. The CDR3 DNA is TGTGCCAGCAGACCCGACAGGGGGCGACGACAGCCCCAGCATTTT. Protein sequence: CASRPDRGRRQPQHF.

This clonotype was detected only a few times. The chain recombines TRBV5-1 with TRBJ2-7; 10 bases align to TRBD2. CDR3 length: 18 residues. V dropped 0 bases and J dropped 3; count of bases not matched to a gene: 12. Germline values: CDR1 SGHRS, CDR2 YFSETQ. The CDR3 nucleotides read TGCGCCAGCAGCTTGGCCCCTAGCGGGGGACTGGGGAGCTACGAGCAGTACTTC. This sequence encodes CASSLAPSGGLGSYEQYF.